This entry is about one T cell receptor (beta chain). Its antigen is as yet unknown. This sample was included in a study of cytomegalovirus exposure and HLA in healthy donors. The primer mix had 60 Vbeta and 13 Jbeta primers. The data were produced by immunoSEQ multiplex PCR, yet TCRdb's version contains in-frame clones alone and is incomplete. The table lists fewer than 200,000 clones, 75% to 85% of them singletons. CDR1 and CDR2 from the germline V gene are MDHEN and SYDVKM. This CDR3 region has 15 residues. Trimming left V 7 bases short and J 4 bases short, with 16 bases between. Study-wide points: Most of the CMV-associated TCR beta chains (in a later analysis) appeared to be HLA-restricted.

V and J are TRBV28 and TRBJ1-4; TRBD1 might be the D (6 bases). This TCR was sampled from a female donor in good health and CMV-seronegative. Sequencing was done on a sample of PBMCs. The CDR3 loop is CASTYGGGLNEKLFF. CDR3 bases: TGTGCCAGCACCTACGGGGGGGGGCTTAATGAAAAACTGTTTTTT.